Each of the 10 T cell receptor beta chains below was sequenced from the same sample in a study of beta chain features in type 1 diabetes. Sequencing targeted expressed TCRB transcripts, as all isolated RNA had been reverse transcribed. Profiled with immunoSEQ multiplex PCR; TCRdb holds only in-frame clones, not every one. The repertoire holds about 130,000 clones, with just over 9% as singletons. Sequencing was performed on central memory CD4+ T cells from blood. These receptors were taken from a man younger than 30 in good health.

This chain links TRBV7-2 with TRBJ2-7; TRBD1 matches at 10 bases. The germline V gene has CDR1 SGHTA and CDR2 FQGNSA. V dropped 5 bases and J dropped 7; count of bases not matched to a gene: 5. The CDR3 loop spans 13 amino acids. CDR3 sequence reads: CASSVDRGREQYF. The CDR3 region has the DNA TGTGCCAGCAGCGTGGACAGGGGGAGGGAGCAGTACTTC.

This clone was picked up a small number of times. This chain joins TRBV5-1 and TRBJ2-7, with 9 bases matching TRBD2. The CDR3 runs 15 residues. V dropped 2 bases and J dropped 7; count of bases not matched to a gene: 10. CDR1 SGHRS and CDR2 YFSETQ come from the germline V gene. The CDR3: CASSFRGGDSREQYF. In DNA form, the CDR3 reads TGCGCCAGCAGCTTTCGCGGGGGGGACTCGAGGGAGCAGTACTTC.

The sample holds a few counts of this clone. This chain links TRBV7-3 with TRBJ2-2; 13 positions agree with TRBD2. CDR1 and CDR2 from the germline V gene are SGHTA and FQGTGA. With V trimmed by 5 bases and J by 4 bases, 4 bases remained unmatched. The CDR3 runs to 16 residues. The CDR3 sequence: CASSPTSGGATGELFF. DNA of the CDR3: TGTGCCAGCAGCCCAACTAGCGGGGGGGCCACCGGGGAGCTGTTTTTT.

This clone was counted between two and nine times. The genes are TRBV5-1 and TRBJ1-1; 8 bases fit TRBD1. The CDR3 runs to 14 residues. CDR1 and CDR2 from the germline V gene are SGHRS and YFSETQ. Losses at the gene ends were 4 bases for V and 1 base for J; bases not matched to a gene: 3. The CDR3 region has the DNA TGCGCCAGCAGCCCAGGGACAGGGAACACTGAAGCTTTCTTT. This translates into CASSPGTGNTEAFF. The full variable domain, rest sourced from reference TRBV5-1 and TRBJ1-1, is KAGVTQTPRYLIKTRGQQVTLSCSPISGHRSVSWYQQTPGQGLQFLFEYFSETQRNKGNFPGRFSGRQFSNSRSEMNVSTLELGDSALYLCASSPGTGNTEAFFGQGTRLTVV.

The rearrangement links TRBV5-8 to TRBJ2-7; D ambiguous. Deletions cut 0 bases from V and 3 bases from J, with 4 bases between. This CDR3 has 12 residues. Germline V gene sequence: CDR1 SGHTS, CDR2 YDEGEE. The CDR3 DNA reads as TGTGCCAGCAGCTTGGGTAACTACGAGCAGTACTTC. This sequence encodes CASSLGNYEQYF.

This clone was observed a handful of times. The rearrangement links TRBV11-3 to TRBJ2-3; D might be TRBD1 (5 bases). Germline-derived CDR1 and CDR2 are SGHNT and YENEEA. This CDR3 is built from 12 residues. V was trimmed by 5 bases and J by 6 bases, leaving 9 bases between them. CDR3 residues: CASSQGVDTQYF. The DNA of the CDR3 is TGTGCCAGCAGCCAAGGGGTGGATACGCAGTATTTT.

This clone occurred a few times. V gene TRBV11-2 combines with J gene TRBJ2-7; TRBD2 agrees at 8 bases. Germline V gene data show CDR1 as SGHAT and CDR2 as FQNNGV. Germline trimming cut 1 base from V and 4 bases from J; bases unmatched to any gene: 3. The CDR3 length is 14 residues. The CDR3 nucleotides are TGTGCCAGCAGCTTAGTTGAGCGGGGGTACGAGCAGTACTTC. Amino acids: CASSLVERGYEQYF.

This clone was detected a few times. The chain uses TRBV10-3 and TRBJ1-5, with TRBD1 matching 8 bases. Germline loops: CDR1 ENHRY, CDR2 SYGVKD. J was trimmed by 6 bases and V by 6 bases; bases with no gene match: 4. The CDR3 totals 13 residues. The CDR3 reads CAIRQGESQPQHF. The CDR3 DNA is TGTGCCATCAGACAGGGGGAGTCTCAGCCCCAGCATTTT.

V usage is TRBV10-3 and J usage is TRBJ2-1; D not resolved. CDR3 length: 16 amino acids. Germline values: CDR1 ENHRY, CDR2 SYGVKD. V was pared by 6 bases and J by 2 bases, with 17 bases between. CDR3: CAISELTAATYNEQFF. CDR3 bases: TGTGCCATCAGCGAATTGACTGCCGCTACCTACAATGAGCAGTTCTTC.

The chain joins TRBV25-1 to TRBJ2-1; 11 nucleotides line up with TRBD2. The CDR3 runs 15 residues. J lost 2 bases, V lost 6 bases, and 3 bases had no gene match. Per the germline V gene, CDR1 is MGHDK and CDR2 is SYGVNS. This CDR3 is CASSRLAGPYNEQFF. The CDR3 DNA reads TGTGCCAGCAGCAGACTAGCGGGGCCCTACAATGAGCAGTTCTTC.